This T cell receptor (beta chain) was recorded in a study of blood T cell repertoires in COVID-19. Clones were read by immunoSEQ multiplex PCR, and TCRdb kept only the in-frame ones, dropping some. Counted here are about 75,000 clones, over 80% occurring once; the ten biggest clones make up roughly 7%. The CDR3 runs to 18 residues. Germline loops: CDR1 MNHEY, CDR2 SMNVEV (reference sequence). The V gene lost 5 bases and the J gene lost 0 bases, with 21 bases spanning the gap. Sequenced: peripheral blood. The TCR comes from a woman in her forties or fifties with acute or convalescent COVID-19. The chain couples TRBV27 to TRBJ2-3; D may be TRBD1 (7 bases). Here the CDR3 reads CASSITIRQGGSTDTQYF. The CDR3 nucleotides read TGTGCCAGCAGTATCACAATACGACAGGGAGGAAGCACAGATACGCAGTATTTT.